The clone carrying this T cell receptor (beta chain) was counted a single time. The record originates from a study of blood T cell repertoires in COVID-19. Study details: COVID-19 samples collected from the United States, Italy and Spain covered acute and convalescent phases. From T cells, B-cell-depleted T cells, or PBMCs came the material, which was cDNA or gDNA.

CDR1 and CDR2 from the germline V gene are LGHDT and YNNKEL (reference sequence). The CDR3 sequence is 14 residues long. The V gene lost 1 base and the J gene lost 0 bases, with 6 bases spanning the gap. Original processing methods: Estimation of nucleated cell counts was performed using reference gene primer amplification. Libraries were prepared by immunoSEQ multiplex PCR; TCRdb keeps only in-frame clonotypes and omits some of them. V and J calls and clone size are given by that table; D and trimming were obtained from the DNA. The sample gives over 100,000 clones, over 65% of which show up once; 15% to 20% is in the top ten.

Sequencing was carried out using peripheral blood. This chain connects TRBV3-1 (or the pseudogene TRBV3-2) to TRBJ1-1, with D hard to call. The receptor was isolated from a woman between 55 and 75 years old with acute or convalescent COVID-19. The CDR3 region has the DNA TGTGCCAGCAGCCAAGGCGTGGTGAACACTGAAGCTTTCTTT. This sequence encodes CASSQGVVNTEAFF.